This TCR beta chain was profiled in a study of blood T cell repertoires in COVID-19. Overall study context: Both acute and convalescent COVID-19 samples were obtained from the United States, Italy and Spain.

Assay used: immunoSEQ multiplex PCR; TCRdb lists only in-frame clones, some missing. The data contain hundreds of thousands of clones, about 80% of them singletons. This receptor was obtained from an elderly woman with acute or convalescent COVID-19. The sequenced material came from peripheral blood.

CDR3 DNA: TGTGCCAGCAGTAATTCGACAGGGGGCAGGAATGGCTACACCTTC. This codes for CASSNSTGGRNGYTF. The genes are TRBV27 and TRBJ1-2, with 10 positions matching TRBD1. J lost 6 bases, V lost 5 bases, and 9 bases had no gene match. CDR3 length: 15 amino acids. Germline CDR1 is MNHEY and CDR2 is SMNVEV (reference sequence).